Listed below are T cell receptor beta chains from one sample, sequenced in a study of shared clonotypes between healthy human individuals. Sequenced by immunoSEQ multiplex PCR; TCRdb stores in-frame clones only, minus some. This table has 2 million to 2.5 million clones, 95% appearing once. The specimen was naive CD4+ T cells sorted from blood. The receptors here all came from a man younger than 35 in good health. CDR3s include the opening cysteine and the closing phenylalanine or tryptophan. Fields, in order: clone size, J gene, D gene, V gene, CDR3 DNA, CDR3 protein. The D gene is left open where the match is weak. A clone size is listed for some rows: how often the clone was seen (once, few, many), or a class if it is expanded.

abundance: NA; j_gene: TRBJ2-5; d_gene: NA; v_gene: TRBV7-9; CDR3nt: TGTGCCAGCAGCTTGGTACAAGAGACCCAGTACTTC; CDR3aa: CASSLVQETQYF
abundance: NA; j_gene: TRBJ2-7; d_gene: NA; v_gene: TRBV7-2; CDR3nt: TGTGCCAGCAGCCTAGCGATAGGCTACGAGCAGTACTTC; CDR3aa: CASSLAIGYEQYF
abundance: once; j_gene: TRBJ1-1; d_gene: TRBD1; v_gene: TRBV28; CDR3nt: TGTGCCAGCAGTAATGGACAGGGGTACACTGAAGCTTTCTTT; CDR3aa: CASSNGQGYTEAFF
abundance: NA; j_gene: TRBJ1-4; d_gene: NA; v_gene: TRBV7-9; CDR3nt: TGTGCCAGCAGCTTAATAACTGAAAAACTGTTTTTT; CDR3aa: CASSLITEKLFF
abundance: NA; j_gene: TRBJ1-4; d_gene: TRBD1; v_gene: TRBV9; CDR3nt: TGTGCCAGCAGCGCGACAGGGGCTGGGGAAAAACTGTTTTTT; CDR3aa: CASSATGAGEKLFF
abundance: NA; j_gene: TRBJ1-6; d_gene: TRBD1; v_gene: TRBV30; CDR3nt: TGTGCCTGGAGGCCCGGGGACAGGGTTCAATCACCCCTCCACTTT; CDR3aa: CAWRPGDRVQSPLHF
abundance: NA; j_gene: TRBJ1-3; d_gene: NA; v_gene: TRBV7-7; CDR3nt: TGTGCTAGCAGCCCAGGCGGAGCTGGAAACACCATATATTTT; CDR3aa: CASSPGGAGNTIYF
abundance: NA; j_gene: TRBJ1-6; d_gene: TRBD1; v_gene: TRBV11-2; CDR3nt: TGTGCCAGCAGTTTGACCGGGACAGGGAATTATTCACCCCTCCACTTT; CDR3aa: CASSLTGTGNYSPLHF
abundance: NA; j_gene: TRBJ1-2; d_gene: NA; v_gene: TRBV18; CDR3nt: TGTGCCAGCTCACCAAATGAGGGGAACTATGGCTACACCTTC; CDR3aa: CASSPNEGNYGYTF
abundance: NA; j_gene: TRBJ2-2; d_gene: NA; v_gene: TRBV2; CDR3nt: TGTGCCAGCAGCAGGAACAGGGCGGACACCGGGGAGCTGTTTTTT; CDR3aa: CASSRNRADTGELFF
abundance: NA; j_gene: TRBJ2-7; d_gene: TRBD2; v_gene: TRBV10-1; CDR3nt: TGCGCCAGCAGTGAGTCTTTTACTAGCGGGGGCGAGCAGTACTTC; CDR3aa: CASSESFTSGGEQYF
abundance: NA; j_gene: TRBJ1-2; d_gene: TRBD1; v_gene: TRBV28; CDR3nt: TGTGCCAGCAGTTTAAGGACAGGGAACGGCTACACCTTC; CDR3aa: CASSLRTGNGYTF
abundance: NA; j_gene: TRBJ1-6; d_gene: NA; v_gene: TRBV9; CDR3nt: TGTGCCAGCAGCGTAGAAAAGATTTCACCCCTCCACTTT; CDR3aa: CASSVEKISPLHF
abundance: NA; j_gene: TRBJ2-7; d_gene: NA; v_gene: TRBV29-1; CDR3nt: TGCAGCGTATGGTCGGCCCACTCCTACGAGCAGTACTTC; CDR3aa: CSVWSAHSYEQYF
abundance: NA; j_gene: TRBJ2-7; d_gene: NA; v_gene: TRBV7-9; CDR3nt: TGTGCCAGCAGCCCAAAGGGCACAGGATACGAGCAGTACTTC; CDR3aa: CASSPKGTGYEQYF
abundance: NA; j_gene: TRBJ2-3; d_gene: NA; v_gene: TRBV5-1; CDR3nt: TGCGCCAGCAGCCCTCCGGGCCCTAGCACAGATACGCAGTATTTT; CDR3aa: CASSPPGPSTDTQYF
abundance: NA; j_gene: TRBJ2-7; d_gene: TRBD1; v_gene: TRBV11-3; CDR3nt: TGTGCCAGCCAACCGGGACAGGCCTCTTCCGAGCAGTACTTC; CDR3aa: CASQPGQASSEQYF
abundance: NA; j_gene: TRBJ2-1; d_gene: NA; v_gene: TRBV7-3; CDR3nt: TGTGCCAGCAGCTTAACCCTAGACCCTATGTCCTACAATGAGCAGTTCTTC; CDR3aa: CASSLTLDPMSYNEQFF
abundance: NA; j_gene: TRBJ2-2; d_gene: NA; v_gene: TRBV18; CDR3nt: TGTGCCAGCTCACGGGCAGGGTCGAACACCGGGGAGCTGTTTTTT; CDR3aa: CASSRAGSNTGELFF
abundance: NA; j_gene: TRBJ2-7; d_gene: NA; v_gene: TRBV7-8; CDR3nt: TGTGCCAGCAGCCCCCCGGTATGGAGCTCCTACGAGCAGTACTTC; CDR3aa: CASSPPVWSSYEQYF
abundance: NA; j_gene: TRBJ2-7; d_gene: NA; v_gene: TRBV6-1; CDR3nt: TGTGCCAGCAGTGAACAGCAGGATGCTTACGAGCAGTACTTC; CDR3aa: CASSEQQDAYEQYF
abundance: NA; j_gene: TRBJ2-3; d_gene: NA; v_gene: TRBV19; CDR3nt: TGTGCCAGTAGTATGTTTCGGGGACCCACAGATACGCAGTATTTT; CDR3aa: CASSMFRGPTDTQYF
abundance: once; j_gene: TRBJ1-1; d_gene: NA; v_gene: TRBV4-1; CDR3nt: TGCGCCAGTGGGACCGATGGGAACACTGAAGCTTTCTTT; CDR3aa: CASGTDGNTEAFF
abundance: NA; j_gene: TRBJ1-1; d_gene: NA; v_gene: TRBV5-6; CDR3nt: TGTGCCAGCAGCTTCTTTACCACTGAAGCTTTCTTT; CDR3aa: CASSFFTTEAFF
abundance: NA; j_gene: TRBJ2-7; d_gene: NA; v_gene: TRBV5-4; CDR3nt: TGTGCCAGCAGCTTGGAGCAGCAGTGGGAGCAGTACTTC; CDR3aa: CASSLEQQWEQYF
abundance: NA; j_gene: TRBJ1-5; d_gene: NA; v_gene: TRBV18; CDR3nt: TGTGCCAGCTCACCCGGCCGGGGCAATCAGCCCCAGCATTTT; CDR3aa: CASSPGRGNQPQHF
abundance: NA; j_gene: TRBJ2-7; d_gene: NA; v_gene: TRBV6-5; CDR3nt: TGTGCCAGCAGTTATCAGGCAGGTCCCTACGAGCAGTACTTC; CDR3aa: CASSYQAGPYEQYF
abundance: NA; j_gene: TRBJ1-6; d_gene: NA; v_gene: TRBV12-5; CDR3nt: TGTGCTAGTGGTTTGGTACAGGGTGCACCCCTCCACTTT; CDR3aa: CASGLVQGAPLHF
abundance: NA; j_gene: TRBJ1-4; d_gene: NA; v_gene: TRBV9; CDR3nt: TGTGCCAGCAGCGTAGCGCAGGTTAATGAAAAACTGTTTTTT; CDR3aa: CASSVAQVNEKLFF
abundance: few; j_gene: TRBJ2-3; d_gene: NA; v_gene: TRBV5-1; CDR3nt: TGCGCCAGCAGCTGGGGGACTACAGATACGCAGTATTTT; CDR3aa: CASSWGTTDTQYF
abundance: NA; j_gene: TRBJ1-6; d_gene: NA; v_gene: TRBV6-5; CDR3nt: TGTGCCAGCAGTACGGTTACAGTGAATTCACCCCTCCACTTT; CDR3aa: CASSTVTVNSPLHF
abundance: NA; j_gene: TRBJ1-3; d_gene: NA; v_gene: TRBV28; CDR3nt: TGTGCCAGCAGTTTATCCCGTTCAGCTGGAAACACCATATATTTT; CDR3aa: CASSLSRSAGNTIYF
abundance: NA; j_gene: TRBJ1-4; d_gene: NA; v_gene: TRBV6-6; CDR3nt: TGTGCCAGCAGTTACTCAACCAATGAAAAACTGTTTTTT; CDR3aa: CASSYSTNEKLFF
abundance: NA; j_gene: TRBJ1-5; d_gene: TRBD1; v_gene: TRBV19; CDR3nt: TGTGCCAGTAGTCCGCGGACAGGGCCAAGCAATCAGCCCCAGCATTTT; CDR3aa: CASSPRTGPSNQPQHF
abundance: NA; j_gene: TRBJ2-7; d_gene: NA; v_gene: TRBV25-1; CDR3nt: TGTGCCAGCACCCCCGACAGGCCGGGCTTCTCCTACGAGCAGTACTTC; CDR3aa: CASTPDRPGFSYEQYF
abundance: once; j_gene: TRBJ2-4; d_gene: TRBD1; v_gene: TRBV30; CDR3nt: TGTGCCTGGTCCAGGGGGTCCAAAAACATTCAGTACTTC; CDR3aa: CAWSRGSKNIQYF
abundance: NA; j_gene: TRBJ1-2; d_gene: TRBD1; v_gene: TRBV7-9; CDR3nt: TGTGCCAGCAGATATGGACAGGGGGTGGATGGCTACACCTTC; CDR3aa: CASRYGQGVDGYTF
abundance: NA; j_gene: TRBJ1-5; d_gene: NA; v_gene: TRBV7-9; CDR3nt: TGTGCCAGCGCCCTACCCGATAGCAATCAGCCCCAGCATTTT; CDR3aa: CASALPDSNQPQHF
abundance: NA; j_gene: TRBJ2-7; d_gene: NA; v_gene: TRBV7-9; CDR3nt: TGTGCCAGCACCCTGGGGGCTTTCGCCTACGAGCAGTACTTC; CDR3aa: CASTLGAFAYEQYF
abundance: NA; j_gene: TRBJ2-1; d_gene: NA; v_gene: TRBV5-6; CDR3nt: TGTGCCAGCACCATTAGACTAGTCAATGAGCAGTTCTTC; CDR3aa: CASTIRLVNEQFF
abundance: once; j_gene: TRBJ2-2; d_gene: NA; v_gene: TRBV30; CDR3nt: TGTGCTGGGGGGCCGGATACCGGGGAGCTGTTTTTT; CDR3aa: CAGGPDTGELFF
abundance: once; j_gene: TRBJ2-7; d_gene: NA; v_gene: TRBV6-5; CDR3nt: TGTGCCAGCAGTTACCTGGATAGGGGAGAGCAGTACTTC; CDR3aa: CASSYLDRGEQYF
abundance: many; j_gene: TRBJ2-7; d_gene: NA; v_gene: TRBV5-6; CDR3nt: TGTGCCAGCAGCATGTTCTACGAGCAGTACTTC; CDR3aa: CASSMFYEQYF
abundance: NA; j_gene: TRBJ1-6; d_gene: NA; v_gene: TRBV21-1; CDR3nt: TGTGCCAGCAGCAAAGGGGGGACGGGTCTTTCACCCCTCCACTTT; CDR3aa: CASSKGGTGLSPLHF
abundance: NA; j_gene: TRBJ2-1; d_gene: TRBD2; v_gene: TRBV2; CDR3nt: TGTGCCAGCAGTCGGCGGGACGTTGAACGGGAGGGGCAGTTCTTC; CDR3aa: CASSRRDVEREGQFF
abundance: NA; j_gene: TRBJ2-4; d_gene: NA; v_gene: TRBV28; CDR3nt: TGTGCCAGCAGCCCCTCGGCGGGACAGTCAGCCAAAAACATTCAGTACTTC; CDR3aa: CASSPSAGQSAKNIQYF
abundance: NA; j_gene: TRBJ1-2; d_gene: NA; v_gene: TRBV30; CDR3nt: TGTGCCTGGAGTGTATCCCCCAACGGTGGCTACACCTTC; CDR3aa: CAWSVSPNGGYTF
abundance: NA; j_gene: TRBJ2-7; d_gene: NA; v_gene: TRBV5-4; CDR3nt: TGTGCCAGCAGCACCGGGACTCTCGCCTACGAGCAGTACTTC; CDR3aa: CASSTGTLAYEQYF
abundance: NA; j_gene: TRBJ2-7; d_gene: TRBD1; v_gene: TRBV5-1; CDR3nt: TGCGCCAGCAGCTCGCCGGGACAGGGGTTCGAGCAGTACTTC; CDR3aa: CASSSPGQGFEQYF
abundance: once; j_gene: TRBJ2-7; d_gene: NA; v_gene: TRBV10-3; CDR3nt: TGTGCCATCAGTTGGGACCGATACTCCTACGAGCAGTACTTC; CDR3aa: CAISWDRYSYEQYF